This T cell receptor beta chain derives from a study of response to subunit inactivated influenza vaccine. TCRdb processed the RT-PCR reads anew with MiXCR; each CDR3 protein has one entry. Among about 500,000 distinct CDR3 sequences listed, approximately 15% were seen once. Germline V CDR1 and CDR2: LGHNA, YSLEER. The CDR3 has 16 residues. The J segment lost 6 bases and the V segment lost 2 bases, leaving 3 bases of the junction unmatched. The receptor was isolated from a man between 50 and 69 years old who received an inactivated influenza vaccine. Sample: CD4+ T cells sorted from PBMCs, taken less than 30 months after vaccination. The chain carries TRBV4-3 and TRBJ2-1, with 14 bases aligning to TRBD2. The CDR3 loop is CASSQTGTSGGNEQFF. The CDR3 DNA reads as TGCGCCAGCAGCCAAACCGGGACTAGCGGGGGCAATGAGCAGTTCTTC.